These 30 T cell receptor beta chains were sequenced from one sample in a study of blood T cells in healthy people across ages. PCR was performed a second time for about 6 to 12 cycles using a sample-barcoded 5' primer and a J-beta primer mix. TCRdb re-called the 5' RACE reads through MiXCR, storing one row per CDR3 protein. The table includes about 1.4 million distinct CDR3 sequences, 59% detected once. Specimen: blood. The receptors here all came from a man aged 18 to 30 in good health.

The V gene is TRBV20-1, the J gene TRBJ2-4, with 7 bases fitting TRBD1. This CDR3 contains 14 residues. With 2 bases clipped from V and 1 base from J, the junction kept 2 bases outside the gene matches. In germline, CDR1 is DFQATT, CDR2 SNEGSKA (reference sequence). CDR3 nucleotide sequence: TGCAGTGCTAGAAGACAGGGTGCCAAAAACATTCAGTACTTC. Amino acids: CSARRQGAKNIQYF.

This clonotype was recorded a few times. The chain uses TRBV29-1 and TRBJ2-3, with 11 bases identical to TRBD2. Germline V lookup: CDR1 SQVTM, CDR2 ANQGSEA. This CDR3 contains 18 residues. Trimming cost V 2 bases and J 2 bases; bases outside gene matches: 12. The CDR3 DNA sequence: TGCAGCGTTGAACATTCCCGGGCACTAGCGGGAGTCACAGATACGCAGTATTTT. Its protein is CSVEHSRALAGVTDTQYF.

The rearrangement joins TRBV6-6 to TRBJ2-1, with 10 bases fitting TRBD2. Germline V gene sequence: CDR1 MNHNY, CDR2 SVGAGI (reference sequence). Trimming removed 7 bases from V and 0 bases from J; junction bases left unmatched: 9. This CDR3 has 17 residues. CDR3 protein: CASTGLAEPSSYNEQFF. The CDR3 nucleotides read TGTGCCAGCACTGGACTAGCGGAACCGAGCTCCTACAATGAGCAGTTCTTC.

This clonotype was counted only a few times. The gene calls are TRBV27 and TRBJ1-2; 10 nucleotides agree with TRBD1. V was pared by 6 bases and J by 4 bases, with 8 bases of the junction left unmatched. Germline V gives CDR1 MNHEY, CDR2 SMNVEV (reference sequence). The CDR3 is 15 amino acids. The CDR3 loop is CASRLGTGAFYGYTF. The CDR3 region has the DNA TGTGCCAGCAGATTGGGGACAGGGGCATTCTATGGCTACACCTTC.

This clonotype was seen only a few times. This sequence joins TRBV20-1 and TRBJ2-1, with a weak D call TRBD1 (5 bases). From germline, CDR1 is DFQATT and CDR2 SNEGSKA (reference sequence). The germline V and J ends were trimmed by 0 bases and 8 bases, with 14 bases remaining between them. The CDR3 has 14 amino acids. CDR3: CSARDRDWGDEQFF. CDR3 sequence (DNA): TGCAGTGCTAGAGATAGGGATTGGGGCGATGAGCAGTTCTTC.

The genes are TRBV12-3 or TRBV12-4 and TRBJ2-7, with 11 bases identical to TRBD2. V lost 4 bases, J lost 5 bases, and 4 bases stayed unmatched. The CDR3 contains 14 residues. The CDR3 here is CASSSYSGRDEQYF. The CDR3 nucleotides are TGTGCCAGCAGTTCATATAGCGGGAGGGACGAGCAGTACTTC.

This clonotype was seen more than once but under ten times. The V and J genes are TRBV2 and TRBJ2-5; D gene uncertain. The CDR3 consists of 13 residues. Per germline, CDR1 SNHLY and CDR2 FYNNEI. With 6 bases removed from V and 4 bases from J, the gap between germline ends came to 12 bases. The CDR3 DNA sequence: TGTGCCAGCAGCAAGATTATACGAGAGACCCAGTACTTC. It encodes CASSKIIRETQYF.

The chain couples TRBV7-2 to TRBJ2-7; the D gene could be TRBD1 or TRBD2 (5 bases each). CDR1 SGHTA and CDR2 FQGNSA come from the germline V gene. The CDR3 spans 15 residues. V lost 3 bases and J 2 bases, leaving 14 bases between the germline ends. The CDR3 is CASSFLGRQPYEQYF. The CDR3 bases are TGTGCCAGCAGCTTTCTGGGACGACAGCCCTACGAGCAGTACTTC.

This clonotype has a single count. The rearrangement links TRBV20-1 to TRBJ2-5; the D call may be TRBD1 or TRBD2 (5 bases each). This CDR3 contains 13 residues. Trimming cost V 5 bases and J 0 bases, with 10 bases left between them. CDR1 is DFQATT, CDR2 SNEGSKA, per germline (reference sequence). CDR3 coding DNA: TGCAGTGCTCGCTCGGGGCACCAAGAGACCCAGTACTTC. This sequence encodes CSARSGHQETQYF.

The chain links TRBV5-1 to TRBJ1-2, with 8 bases identical to TRBD1. This CDR3 has 15 residues. The ends lost 4 bases at V and 7 bases at J; junction bases unmatched: 12. In germline, CDR1 is SGHRS, CDR2 YFSETQ. CDR3 sequence: CASSGNGQGTGGYTF. The CDR3 DNA reads as TGCGCCAGCAGCGGGAACGGACAGGGTACAGGTGGCTACACCTTC.

J is TRBJ2-7 and V is TRBV20-1; no clear D gene. Germline V gene sequence: CDR1 DFQATT, CDR2 SNEGSKA (reference sequence). With 0 bases removed from V and 2 bases from J, the gap between germline ends came to 8 bases. The CDR3 is 13 amino acids. The CDR3, as DNA: TGCAGTGCTAGAGATACCAGAGCCTACGAGCAGTACTTC. Its translation: CSARDTRAYEQYF.

This chain connects TRBV20-1 to TRBJ1-1; tentative D call: TRBD1 (5 bases). The ends were cut back, 6 bases at V and 5 bases at J, with 19 bases in the middle. CDR3 length equals 14 residues. CDR1 DFQATT and CDR2 SNEGSKA come from the germline V gene (reference sequence). The CDR3 reads CSAQGPIGGTEAFF. As DNA, the CDR3 is TGCAGTGCCCAAGGGCCCATTGGGGGGACTGAAGCTTTCTTT.

The J gene is TRBJ1-1, the V gene TRBV29-1; no clear D gene. The CDR3 is made up of 13 amino acids. Looked up from germline, CDR1 is SQVTM and CDR2 is ANQGSEA. Trimming left V 6 bases short and J 0 bases short, with 11 bases between. The CDR3 DNA reads TGCAGCGTGACCAAGGTCCTGAACACTGAAGCTTTCTTT. It is translated as CSVTKVLNTEAFF.

The sample holds a few counts of this clonotype. V is TRBV27 and J is TRBJ2-1; no clear D. V was trimmed by 5 bases and J by 5 bases, leaving 10 bases between them. The length of the CDR3 is 13 residues. Germline V gene data show CDR1 as MNHEY and CDR2 as SMNVEV (reference sequence). The CDR3 bases are TGTGCCAGCAGTCCACGGGTCGACAATGAGCAGTTCTTC. The encoded protein is CASSPRVDNEQFF.

This clonotype was seen a handful of times. This chain links TRBV21-1 with TRBJ1-2. TRBV21-1 is a documented pseudogene. The CDR3 length is 18 residues. The CDR3 reads CASPRRGHPPLANYGYTF. Here the CDR3 DNA reads TGTGCCAGCCCCAGGAGGGGACACCCTCCCTTAGCTAACTATGGCTACACCTTC.

The rearrangement links TRBV11-2 to TRBJ2-1; D ambiguous. The V gene lost 5 bases and the J gene lost 0 bases, with 17 bases spanning the gap. The CDR3 covers 17 residues. CDR1 and CDR2 from the germline V gene are SGHAT and FQNNGV. For the CDR3, the DNA is TGTGCCAGCAGCCCGAAATCGGAGACGAGCTCCTACAATGAGCAGTTCTTC. Translation gives CASSPKSETSSYNEQFF. The full variable domain, in which reference TRBV11-2 and TRBJ2-1 provide the parts outside the CDR3, is EAGVAQSPRYKIIEKRQSVAFWCNPISGHATLYWYQQILGQGPKLLIQFQNNGVVDDSQLPKDRFSAERLKGVDSTLKIQPAKLEDSAVYLCASSPKSETSSYNEQFFGPGTRLTVL.

The chain employs TRBV6-5 and TRBJ2-2; D gene unclear. This CDR3 region has 14 residues. Germline V gene data show CDR1 as MNHEY and CDR2 as SVGAGI. Trimming removed 6 bases from V and 6 bases from J, with 14 bases in between. CDR3 amino acids: CASSPHVIAGELFF. The CDR3 nucleotides read TGTGCCAGCAGCCCACATGTAATCGCCGGGGAGCTGTTTTTT.

V and J are TRBV11-3 and TRBJ2-5; TRBD2 agrees at 9 bases. The CDR3 is 14 amino acids. J lost 5 bases, V lost 4 bases, and 5 bases had no gene match. The germline CDR1 and CDR2 sequences are SGHNT and YENEEA. In DNA form, the CDR3 reads TGTGCCAGCAGCTCGGGACTAGCTCCCGAGACCCAGTACTTC. This translates into CASSSGLAPETQYF.

A few counts support this clonotype. V gene TRBV27 combines with J gene TRBJ2-1; the D gene is possibly TRBD1 (6 bases). The ends were cut back, 6 bases at V and 4 bases at J, with 16 bases in the middle. The CDR3 contains 15 residues. From germline, CDR1 is MNHEY and CDR2 SMNVEV (reference sequence). The CDR3 here is CASSPPGARYNEQFF. The DNA of the CDR3 is TGTGCCAGCAGCCCCCCAGGGGCGAGGTACAATGAGCAGTTCTTC.

The table lists this clonotype with a few counts. Here the CDR3 reads CASSSGRTETQYF. In DNA form, the CDR3 reads TGTGCCAGCAGCTCCGGAAGGACAGAGACCCAGTACTTC. The V and J genes are TRBV5-5 and TRBJ2-7, with no clear D. The J call may be faulty, since TRBJ2-5 better matches the DNA end. The germline V gene has CDR1 SGHKS and CDR2 YYEKEE (reference sequence). CDR3 size: 13 residues.

The rearrangement joins TRBV6-4 to TRBJ2-2; D is possibly TRBD1 or TRBD2 (5 bases each). V was cut by 7 bases and J by 3 bases, with 12 bases left in between. This CDR3 is 14 amino acids long. Germline V CDR1 and CDR2: MRHNA, SNTAGT. In DNA form, the CDR3 reads TGTGCCAGCACCTGGGACGGAGACACCGGGGAGCTGTTTTTT. This sequence encodes CASTWDGDTGELFF.

The chain employs TRBV15 and TRBJ2-1, with TRBD2 matching 8 bases. The CDR3 is made up of 15 amino acids. V was clipped by 5 bases and J by 9 bases; unmatched bases: 12. The germline CDR1 and CDR2 sequences are LNHNV and YYDKDF (reference sequence). CDR3 loop: CATSRGGNFKGEQFF. For the CDR3, the DNA is TGTGCCACCAGCCGCGGGGGGAACTTTAAGGGTGAGCAGTTCTTC.

This chain uses TRBV7-2 with TRBJ2-1; 8 bases match TRBD2. This CDR3 has 15 amino acids. Germline CDR1 is SGHTA and CDR2 is FQGNSA. The junction had 9 bases not matched to a gene; V was cut back by 5 bases and J by 6 bases. The CDR3 region has the DNA TGTGCCAGCAGCACAACTAGCGGCCAGCGCAATGAGCAGTTCTTC. Protein product: CASSTTSGQRNEQFF.

The chain uses TRBV27 and TRBJ2-1; D might be TRBD1 or TRBD2, each matching 5 bases. TRBJ2-7 matches the DNA end more closely, so the J call is doubtful. The CDR3 covers 11 residues. Germline CDR1 reads MNHEY; CDR2 reads SMNVEV (reference sequence). Here the CDR3 DNA reads TGTGCCAGCGGGACCCCTTGGGAGCAGTACTTC. It encodes CASGTPWEQYF.

This rearrangement joins TRBV10-3 to TRBJ2-5; D may be TRBD2 (6 bases). The J call may be incorrect, as the DNA end agrees better with TRBJ2-7. CDR1 and CDR2 from the germline V gene are ENHRY and SYGVKD. The CDR3 has 13 residues. The CDR3 sequence is CAVTSNNLYEQYF. The CDR3 DNA reads as TGTGCCGTGACTAGTAATAACCTCTACGAGCAGTACTTC.

This clonotype was detected only a few times. The CDR3 DNA sequence: TGCAGCGTTGAAGATCTCGGACTAGCGGGAGGGAGATACAATGAGCAGTTCTTC. Translated, it gives CSVEDLGLAGGRYNEQFF. This sequence joins TRBV29-1 and TRBJ2-1; 15 bases match TRBD2. Trimming took 0 bases from V and 4 from J; bases not matched to a gene: 7. This CDR3 spans 18 amino acids. Germline CDR1 is SQVTM and CDR2 is ANQGSEA.

The chain carries TRBV10-3 and TRBJ2-1; 11 bases fit TRBD2. The germline gives CDR1 ENHRY, CDR2 SYGVKD. Trimming removed 4 bases from V and 6 bases from J; junction bases left unmatched: 5. The CDR3 is made up of 15 amino acids. CDR3 loop: CAISGPLAGGNEQFF. CDR3 DNA: TGTGCCATCAGTGGCCCGCTAGCGGGAGGCAATGAGCAGTTCTTC.

This clonotype was seen only a few times. The V call is TRBV2, the J call TRBJ1-2, with 9 bases identical to TRBD1. V lost 4 bases and J lost 5; bases outside the gene matches: 2. The CDR3 length is 13 residues. The V gene's germline CDR1 is SNHLY and CDR2 FYNNEI. The CDR3 coding sequence is TGTGCCAGCAGTGTTGGACAGGGGTATGGCTACACCTTC. Protein: CASSVGQGYGYTF.

The chain uses TRBV20-1 and TRBJ2-5; D is undetermined. Germline CDR1 is DFQATT and CDR2 is SNEGSKA (reference sequence). This CDR3 comprises 16 residues. The V and J ends lost 4 bases and 3 bases respectively, with 21 bases between them. The CDR3 protein is CSANPYRSDGEETQYF. CDR3 DNA sequence: TGCAGTGCTAACCCCTATCGATCGGACGGTGAAGAGACCCAGTACTTC.

The V gene is TRBV5-4, the J gene TRBJ2-1, with 9 bases matching TRBD2. With V trimmed by 4 bases and J by 6 bases, 8 bases remained unmatched. This CDR3 is 15 amino acids long. Germline lookup yields CDR1 SGHNT and CDR2 YYREEE (reference sequence). DNA for the CDR3: TGTGCCAGCAGCCCCCCCTTAGCGGGGGTCAATGAGCAGTTCTTC. Protein product: CASSPPLAGVNEQFF.